One T cell receptor beta chain is described in this entry. Its antigen is as yet unknown. These data are taken from a study of shared clonotypes between healthy human individuals. General observations from the study: Larger estimated richness was generally seen in naive subsets than in memory subsets.

Germline trimming cut 1 base from V and 4 bases from J; bases unmatched to any gene: 5. Germline V CDR1 and CDR2: MGHRA, YSYEKL. CDR3 length: 15 amino acids. Per the study methods: From ImmunoSEQ came sequences covering only the junction and carrying no quality scores, so filtering differed. Measured with immunoSEQ multiplex PCR; TCRdb has only the in-frame clones, and not every one. V and J calls and clone size are those listed in that table; D and trimming were worked out from the DNA. The sample holds some 790,000 clones, just under 75% seen once. This sequence was found in a woman in her 30s in good health. Sequences were obtained from memory CD4+ T cells sorted from blood. The sample's subset: CD45RA-negative fraction. The chain links TRBV4-1 to TRBJ1-2; TRBD1 matches at 8 bases. CDR3 in DNA: TGCGCCAGCAGCCAAGGGACAGGGATGGTCTATGGCTACACCTTC. This gives the protein CASSQGTGMVYGYTF.